Listed below are T cell receptor beta chains from one sample, sequenced in a study of blood T cell repertoires in COVID-19. TCRdb's copy holds only in-frame clones and misses some; the assay was immunoSEQ multiplex PCR. The data hold 150,000 to 200,000 clones, with around 81% observed a single time. Material: peripheral blood. The receptors stem from a man between 65 and 85 years old with active or convalescent COVID-19. Both conserved end residues are part of each CDR3. D genes are given only for firm matches. Clone size is stated in some rows and not others, as once, few, many or a class when expanded.

d_gene: .
abundance: .
j_gene: TRBJ1-1
v_gene: TRBV5-1
CDR3aa: CASSLSMNTEAFF
CDR3nt: TGCGCCAGCAGCCTGAGTATGAACACTGAAGCTTTCTTT

d_gene: .
abundance: .
j_gene: TRBJ2-7
v_gene: TRBV12-3/TRBV12-4
CDR3aa: CASSPQGIGEQYF
CDR3nt: TGTGCCAGCAGTCCTCAGGGGATAGGCGAGCAGTACTTC

d_gene: TRBD1
abundance: few
j_gene: TRBJ1-2
v_gene: TRBV19
CDR3aa: CASSPPGTGRLVYGYTF
CDR3nt: TGTGCCAGTAGTCCCCCCGGGACAGGGAGATTAGTTTATGGCTACACCTTC

d_gene: TRBD1
abundance: .
j_gene: TRBJ2-1
v_gene: TRBV7-8
CDR3aa: CASSLTGGTSYNEQFF
CDR3nt: TGTGCCAGCAGCTTGACAGGGGGCACCTCCTACAATGAGCAGTTCTTC

d_gene: .
abundance: .
j_gene: TRBJ2-5
v_gene: TRBV18
CDR3aa: CASSPRGGETQYF
CDR3nt: TGTGCCAGCTCACCACGAGGGGGAGAGACCCAGTACTTC

d_gene: .
abundance: .
j_gene: TRBJ2-5
v_gene: TRBV27
CDR3aa: CASSPRVQETQYF
CDR3nt: TGTGCCAGCAGTCCCAGGGTTCAAGAGACCCAGTACTTC

d_gene: .
abundance: .
j_gene: TRBJ1-2
v_gene: TRBV11-2
CDR3aa: CASSLGQSYGYTF
CDR3nt: TGTGCCAGCAGCTTAGGGCAGTCATATGGCTACACCTTC

d_gene: TRBD2
abundance: .
j_gene: TRBJ2-7
v_gene: TRBV27
CDR3aa: CASSSGTLGEQYF
CDR3nt: TGTGCCAGCAGTAGCGGGACCTTGGGCGAGCAGTACTTC

d_gene: TRBD1
abundance: .
j_gene: TRBJ1-2
v_gene: TRBV28
CDR3aa: CASSLGGTAHYGYTF
CDR3nt: TGTGCCAGCAGTTTAGGGGGGACAGCCCACTATGGCTACACCTTC

d_gene: TRBD1
abundance: .
j_gene: TRBJ1-4
v_gene: TRBV18
CDR3aa: CASSLGQGRTNEKLFF
CDR3nt: TGTGCCAGCTCACTCGGACAGGGGAGAACTAATGAAAAACTGTTTTTT

d_gene: .
abundance: .
j_gene: TRBJ2-1
v_gene: TRBV18
CDR3aa: CASSPGINEQFF
CDR3nt: TGTGCCAGCTCACCCGGGATCAATGAGCAGTTCTTC

d_gene: .
abundance: .
j_gene: TRBJ1-2
v_gene: TRBV19
CDR3aa: CASSIIRTNYGYTF
CDR3nt: TGTGCCAGTAGTATAATCAGAACTAACTATGGCTACACCTTC

d_gene: TRBD1
abundance: once
j_gene: TRBJ1-5
v_gene: TRBV6-5
CDR3aa: CASSNDRGDNQPQHF
CDR3nt: TGTGCCAGCAGTAACGACAGGGGAGACAATCAGCCCCAGCATTTT

d_gene: TRBD1
abundance: .
j_gene: TRBJ1-4
v_gene: TRBV6-5
CDR3aa: CASSYSGTGGEKLFF
CDR3nt: TGTGCCAGCAGTTACTCGGGGACAGGGGGTGAAAAACTGTTTTTT

d_gene: TRBD1
abundance: .
j_gene: TRBJ2-7
v_gene: TRBV7-2
CDR3aa: CASSLDSGTGFNEQYF
CDR3nt: TGTGCCAGCAGCTTAGACTCTGGGACAGGCTTCAACGAGCAGTACTTC

d_gene: .
abundance: .
j_gene: TRBJ2-6
v_gene: TRBV18
CDR3aa: CASSREGESGANVLTF
CDR3nt: TGTGCCAGCTCACGCGAGGGGGAGTCTGGGGCCAACGTCCTGACTTTC

d_gene: TRBD2
abundance: .
j_gene: TRBJ2-7
v_gene: TRBV24-1
CDR3aa: CATSDPSGGSSYEQYF
CDR3nt: TGTGCCACCAGTGATCCCAGCGGGGGAAGCTCCTACGAGCAGTACTTC

d_gene: TRBD1
abundance: .
j_gene: TRBJ1-2
v_gene: TRBV4-3
CDR3aa: CASSQTGTGLNYGYTF
CDR3nt: TGCGCCAGCAGCCAAACCGGGACAGGCCTTAACTATGGCTACACCTTC

d_gene: .
abundance: .
j_gene: TRBJ2-1
v_gene: TRBV20-1
CDR3aa: CSARKTGCQFF
CDR3nt: TGCAGTGCTAGGAAAACGGGGTGCCAGTTCTTC

d_gene: .
abundance: once
j_gene: TRBJ2-3
v_gene: TRBV2
CDR3aa: CASIPSTDTQYF
CDR3nt: TGTGCCAGCATCCCGAGCACAGATACGCAGTATTTT

d_gene: TRBD1
abundance: .
j_gene: TRBJ1-2
v_gene: TRBV19
CDR3aa: CASSLRTGGAWGYTF
CDR3nt: TGTGCCAGTAGTCTACGGACAGGGGGCGCTTGGGGCTACACCTTC

d_gene: .
abundance: .
j_gene: TRBJ2-2
v_gene: TRBV12-3/TRBV12-4
CDR3aa: CASSPGPGGELFF
CDR3nt: TGTGCCAGCAGTCCAGGCCCAGGCGGGGAGCTGTTTTTT

d_gene: .
abundance: .
j_gene: TRBJ2-3
v_gene: TRBV13
CDR3aa: CASSPRLAVDTQYF
CDR3nt: TGTGCCAGCAGCCCACGTCTGGCAGTGGATACGCAGTATTTT

d_gene: .
abundance: .
j_gene: TRBJ1-4
v_gene: TRBV6-5
CDR3aa: CASGPGAATNEKLFF
CDR3nt: TGTGCCAGCGGGCCAGGGGCCGCAACTAATGAAAAACTGTTTTTT

d_gene: .
abundance: .
j_gene: TRBJ2-7
v_gene: TRBV6-5
CDR3aa: CASSYSRTLKWEEQYF
CDR3nt: TGTGCCAGCAGTTACTCGCGGACACTAAAGTGGGAAGAGCAGTACTTC

d_gene: .
abundance: .
j_gene: TRBJ2-3
v_gene: TRBV28
CDR3aa: CASKLPGTPTDTQYF
CDR3nt: TGTGCCAGCAAGCTTCCCGGGACACCAACAGATACGCAGTATTTT

d_gene: TRBD1
abundance: .
j_gene: TRBJ1-1
v_gene: TRBV27
CDR3aa: CASRPTGGTEAFF
CDR3nt: TGTGCCAGCAGACCGACAGGGGGAACTGAAGCTTTCTTT

d_gene: .
abundance: .
j_gene: TRBJ1-1
v_gene: TRBV11-2
CDR3aa: CASSGGQPNTEAFF
CDR3nt: TGTGCCAGCAGTGGGGGACAACCAAACACTGAAGCTTTCTTT

d_gene: TRBD1
abundance: .
j_gene: TRBJ1-3
v_gene: TRBV6-5
CDR3aa: CASKTGTGAGNTIYF
CDR3nt: TGTGCCAGCAAAACCGGGACAGGGGCTGGAAACACCATATATTTT

d_gene: TRBD2
abundance: few
j_gene: TRBJ2-3
v_gene: TRBV9
CDR3aa: CASSVTSGKGTDTQYF
CDR3nt: TGTGCCAGCAGCGTGACTAGCGGTAAGGGCACAGATACGCAGTATTTT

d_gene: .
abundance: .
j_gene: TRBJ1-4
v_gene: TRBV28
CDR3aa: CASSFARGVANEKLFF
CDR3nt: TGTGCCAGCAGTTTCGCCCGGGGGGTGGCTAATGAAAAACTGTTTTTT

d_gene: .
abundance: once
j_gene: TRBJ1-5
v_gene: TRBV6-6
CDR3aa: CASSYSLEGSNQPQHF
CDR3nt: TGTGCCAGCAGTTACTCGTTGGAGGGTAGCAATCAGCCCCAGCATTTT

d_gene: .
abundance: .
j_gene: TRBJ2-1
v_gene: TRBV4-3
CDR3aa: CASTRGFLGAGYNEQFF
CDR3nt: TGCGCCAGCACCAGAGGTTTCCTGGGGGCAGGCTACAATGAGCAGTTCTTC

d_gene: .
abundance: once
j_gene: TRBJ1-2
v_gene: TRBV4-3
CDR3aa: CASSHGRGRRNYGYTF
CDR3nt: TGCGCCAGCAGCCACGGGAGGGGCAGGAGAAACTATGGCTACACCTTC

d_gene: .
abundance: .
j_gene: TRBJ1-4
v_gene: TRBV28
CDR3aa: CASSLQGVANEKLFF
CDR3nt: TGTGCCAGCAGTTTACAAGGGGTGGCTAATGAAAAACTGTTTTTT

d_gene: TRBD1
abundance: .
j_gene: TRBJ1-3
v_gene: TRBV30
CDR3aa: CAWSVKGAPGNTIYF
CDR3nt: TGTGCCTGGAGTGTTAAGGGGGCGCCGGGAAACACCATATATTTT

d_gene: .
abundance: .
j_gene: TRBJ1-5
v_gene: TRBV9
CDR3aa: CASSISSNQPQHF
CDR3nt: TGTGCCAGCAGCATCTCTAGCAATCAGCCCCAGCATTTT

d_gene: .
abundance: .
j_gene: TRBJ2-2
v_gene: TRBV4-3
CDR3aa: CASSQDRENTGELFF
CDR3nt: TGCGCCAGCAGCCAAGATCGAGAGAACACCGGGGAGCTGTTTTTT

d_gene: .
abundance: .
j_gene: TRBJ1-4
v_gene: TRBV18
CDR3aa: CASSPSRGPNEKLFF
CDR3nt: TGTGCCAGCTCACCTTCCCGAGGTCCTAATGAAAAACTGTTTTTT

d_gene: .
abundance: .
j_gene: TRBJ1-1
v_gene: TRBV11-2
CDR3aa: CASSPAGKEVGAFF
CDR3nt: TGTGCCAGCAGCCCCGCGGGGAAAGAGGTTGGAGCTTTCTTT

d_gene: TRBD1
abundance: .
j_gene: TRBJ2-1
v_gene: TRBV19
CDR3aa: CASSIGLGTGRYNEQFF
CDR3nt: TGTGCCAGTAGTATTGGGCTGGGGACAGGGAGATACAATGAGCAGTTCTTC

d_gene: .
abundance: .
j_gene: TRBJ1-5
v_gene: TRBV12-3/TRBV12-4
CDR3aa: CASSLQLHQPQHF
CDR3nt: TGTGCCAGCAGTTTACAGTTACATCAGCCCCAGCATTTT

d_gene: .
abundance: .
j_gene: TRBJ2-1
v_gene: TRBV10-3
CDR3aa: CAINPLGNPSYNEQFF
CDR3nt: TGTGCCATCAACCCACTCGGGAATCCCTCCTACAATGAGCAGTTCTTC

d_gene: .
abundance: .
j_gene: TRBJ1-2
v_gene: TRBV6-4
CDR3aa: CASNPGVLSSVGYTF
CDR3nt: TGTGCCAGCAACCCGGGGGTCCTGTCCTCCGTTGGCTACACCTTC

d_gene: TRBD2
abundance: .
j_gene: TRBJ2-1
v_gene: TRBV28
CDR3aa: CASSTRTSGPYNEQFF
CDR3nt: TGTGCCAGCAGTACCCGGACTAGCGGACCTTACAATGAGCAGTTCTTC

d_gene: .
abundance: .
j_gene: TRBJ1-4
v_gene: TRBV6-5
CDR3aa: CASSYGGGGVSEKLFF
CDR3nt: TGTGCCAGCAGTTACGGGGGAGGGGGGGTTTCTGAAAAACTGTTTTTT

d_gene: .
abundance: .
j_gene: TRBJ2-1
v_gene: TRBV29-1
CDR3aa: CSVERGNPYNEQFF
CDR3nt: TGCAGCGTTGAGAGAGGTAACCCCTACAATGAGCAGTTCTTC

d_gene: TRBD1
abundance: few
j_gene: TRBJ2-1
v_gene: TRBV6-5
CDR3aa: CASSYTGGDYNEQFF
CDR3nt: TGTGCCAGCAGCTATACAGGGGGCGATTACAATGAGCAGTTCTTC

d_gene: TRBD1
abundance: .
j_gene: TRBJ2-1
v_gene: TRBV9
CDR3aa: CASSPMGQEEGEQFF
CDR3nt: TGTGCCAGCAGCCCCATGGGACAGGAGGAGGGTGAGCAGTTCTTC

d_gene: .
abundance: .
j_gene: TRBJ2-7
v_gene: TRBV11-2
CDR3aa: CASSHWSVGRGEQYF
CDR3nt: TGTGCCAGCAGTCATTGGAGTGTAGGTCGGGGCGAGCAGTACTTC

d_gene: .
abundance: .
j_gene: TRBJ2-2
v_gene: TRBV18
CDR3aa: CASSPLRNTGELFF
CDR3nt: TGTGCCAGCTCACCACTCCGGAACACCGGGGAGCTGTTTTTT

d_gene: .
abundance: .
j_gene: TRBJ2-6
v_gene: TRBV2
CDR3aa: CASSEVWATGANVLTF
CDR3nt: TGTGCCAGCAGTGAAGTTTGGGCGACTGGGGCCAACGTCCTGACTTTC

d_gene: .
abundance: .
j_gene: TRBJ2-7
v_gene: TRBV7-2
CDR3aa: CASSLNLEDEQYF
CDR3nt: TGTGCCAGCAGCTTAAACCTGGAGGACGAGCAGTACTTC